The 9 T cell receptor beta chains listed next were all sequenced from one sample in a study of blood T cells in healthy people across ages (dated by TCRdb to 2015 to 2017). The library was built by means of 5' RACE. The sequencing machine was an Illumina HiSeq 2500. A second PCR of roughly 6 to 11 cycles was performed with a sample-barcoded 5' primer and a J-beta primer mix. TCRdb reanalyzed the raw reads on its own, using fastp at Q25 for trimming and MiXCR for clone calling, and kept in-frame beta chains. Rows are combined by CDR3 protein, so each entry shows the most common genes and DNA. For this sample the table gives some 700,000 distinct CDR3 sequences, of which 43% were detected only once. The top ten clones comprise around a fifth of the sample. Material: blood. These receptor sequences come from a woman aged 60-75 years in good health.

The chain's CDR3 is CATSGEGGSKGSYNEQFF. In DNA form, the CDR3 reads TGTGCCACCAGTGGAGAGGGGGGTTCGAAAGGCTCCTACAATGAGCAGTTCTTC. The chain uses TRBV24-1 and TRBJ2-1, with D tentatively TRBD1 or TRBD2 (6 bases each). Trimming shortened V by 5 bases and J by 0 bases, and 19 bases separated the two germline ends. Germline CDR1 and CDR2: KGHDR and SFDVKD. The CDR3 consists of 18 residues.

The chain is built from TRBV20-1 and TRBJ1-1, with 7 bases identical to TRBD1. Germline CDR1 is DFQATT and CDR2 is SNEGSKA (reference sequence). The junction had 5 bases not matched to a gene; V was cut back by 3 bases and J by 4 bases. This CDR3 has 13 amino acids. The CDR3 DNA reads as TGCAGTGCTAGGACAGGGCAGAGCACTGAAGCTTTCTTT. It specifies CSARTGQSTEAFF.

As for this clonotype: A much more abundant neighbour one base away suggests this may be a read error. This rearrangement joins TRBV2 to TRBJ2-7; D not certain. Germline V lookup: CDR1 SNHLY, CDR2 FYNNEI. The CDR3 covers 11 residues. As DNA, the CDR3 is TGTGCCAGCAGGGAAGTCTACGAGCAGTACTTC. As protein: CASREVYEQYF.

In its sample, this clonotype was seen once. The chain carries TRBV7-2 and TRBJ1-5, with a possible D match to TRBD1 (5 bases). Between the trimmed V and J ends, which lost 1 base and 8 bases, there was a span of 9 bases. The germline CDR1 and CDR2 sequences are SGHTA and FQGNSA. CDR3 size: 13 residues. The DNA of the CDR3 is TGTGCCAGCAGCTTAGGGGTGGGGGAGCCCCAGCATTTT. Its translation: CASSLGVGEPQHF.

This clonotype was seen repeatedly, ten times or more. The chain has TRBV29-1 and TRBJ2-1, with unresolved D. Germline V gene sequence: CDR1 SQVTM, CDR2 ANQGSEA. Trimming removed 3 bases at V and 5 bases at J, with 8 bases between. The CDR3 runs to 12 residues. CDR3 residues: CSVEWRHNEQFF. The CDR3 bases are TGCAGCGTTGAGTGGCGACACAATGAGCAGTTCTTC.

The chain combines TRBV11-1 with TRBJ2-5; D might be TRBD1 (5 bases). Germline V lookup: CDR1 SGHAT, CDR2 FQDESV (reference sequence). Trimming pared 6 bases from V and 11 bases from J, leaving 22 bases between. The length of the CDR3 is 14 residues. CDR3 DNA sequence: TGTGCCAGCAGTTTGGGGCAGAATAGGAAGGAGCAGTACTTC. This sequence encodes CASSLGQNRKEQYF.

At least ten counts were recorded for this clonotype. The chain links TRBV7-6 to TRBJ1-4, with D uncertain. Germline CDR1 is SGHVS and CDR2 is FNYEAQ. Trimming removed 3 bases from V and 0 bases from J, with 5 bases in between. The CDR3 has 14 amino acids. CDR3 nucleotides: TGTGCCAGCAGCTTCGGTGCAACTAATGAAAAACTGTTTTTT. Translated: CASSFGATNEKLFF.

V is TRBV6-5 and J is TRBJ1-6, with TRBD1 identical over 8 bases. CDR3 length: 15 residues. Germline-derived CDR1 and CDR2 are MNHEY and SVGAGI. The J segment lost 11 bases and the V segment lost 5 bases, leaving 11 bases of the junction unmatched. The CDR3 reads CASSPYPGQGTPLHF. In DNA, the CDR3 is TGTGCCAGCAGTCCCTACCCAGGACAGGGTACACCCCTCCACTTT.

V is TRBV5-1 and J is TRBJ2-1; the match to TRBD2 covers 10 bases. The CDR3 is made up of 15 amino acids. Germline lookup yields CDR1 SGHRS and CDR2 YFSETQ. The V gene end was trimmed by 4 bases and the J gene end by 7 bases; junction bases not matched to a gene: 8. In DNA, the CDR3 is TGCGCCAGCAGCCCGGGACTAGCGATGAAGAATGAGCAGTTCTTC. Its translation: CASSPGLAMKNEQFF. The variable domain in full, with the rest retrieved from reference TRBV5-1 and TRBJ2-1, is KAGVTQTPRYLIKTRGQQVTLSCSPISGHRSVSWYQQTPGQGLQFLFEYFSETQRNKGNFPGRFSGRQFSNSRSEMNVSTLELGDSALYLCASSPGLAMKNEQFFGPGTRLTVL.